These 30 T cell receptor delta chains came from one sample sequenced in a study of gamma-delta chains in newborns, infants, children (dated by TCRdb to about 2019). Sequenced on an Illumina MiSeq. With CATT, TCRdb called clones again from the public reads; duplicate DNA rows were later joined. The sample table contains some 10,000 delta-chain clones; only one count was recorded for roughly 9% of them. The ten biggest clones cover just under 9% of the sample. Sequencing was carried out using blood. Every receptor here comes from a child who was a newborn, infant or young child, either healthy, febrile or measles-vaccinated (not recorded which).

The CDR3 reads CACDILRNTPKYTDRLIF. In DNA, the CDR3 is TGTGCCTGTGACATATTAAGGAATACGCCTAAGTACACCGACAGACTCATCTTT. The chain is built from TRDV2 and TRDJ1; the D gene is possibly TRDD3 (5 bases). Germline V gene sequence: CDR1 GEAIGNYY, CDR2 EKD. The CDR3 has 18 residues. V was shortened by 2 bases and J by 10 bases, with 31 bases between the two germline ends.

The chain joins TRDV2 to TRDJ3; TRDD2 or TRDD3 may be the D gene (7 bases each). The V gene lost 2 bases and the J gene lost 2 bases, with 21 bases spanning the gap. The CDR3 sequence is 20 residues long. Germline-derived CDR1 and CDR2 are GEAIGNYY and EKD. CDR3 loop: CACDREGDSYFPWDTRQMFF. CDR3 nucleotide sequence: TGTGCCTGTGACAGAGAGGGGGATTCCTACTTTCCCTGGGACACCCGACAGATGTTTTTC.

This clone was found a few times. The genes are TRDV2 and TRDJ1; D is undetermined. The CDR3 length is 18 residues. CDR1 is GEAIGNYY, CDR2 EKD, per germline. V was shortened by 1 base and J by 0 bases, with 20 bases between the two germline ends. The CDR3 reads CACDTVSPPVPYTDKLIF. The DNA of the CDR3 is TGTGCCTGTGACACGGTAAGCCCACCGGTCCCGTACACCGATAAACTCATCTTT.

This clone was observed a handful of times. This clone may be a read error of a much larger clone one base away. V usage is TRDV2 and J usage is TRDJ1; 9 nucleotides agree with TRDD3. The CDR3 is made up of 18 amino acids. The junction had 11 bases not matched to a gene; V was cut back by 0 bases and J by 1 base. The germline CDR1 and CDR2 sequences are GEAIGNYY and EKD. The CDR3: CACDTLDWGNTCTDKLIF. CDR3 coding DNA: TGTGCCTGTGACACCCTCGACTGGGGGAACACGTGCACCGATAAACTCATCTTT.

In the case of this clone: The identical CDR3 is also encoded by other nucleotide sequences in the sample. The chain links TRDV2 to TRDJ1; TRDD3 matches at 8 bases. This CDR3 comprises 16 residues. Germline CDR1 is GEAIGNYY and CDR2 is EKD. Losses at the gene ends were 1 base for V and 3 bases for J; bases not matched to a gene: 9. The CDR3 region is CACDTITGGTSDKLIF. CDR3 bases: TGTGCCTGTGACACTATTACTGGGGGGACGTCCGATAAACTCATCTTT.

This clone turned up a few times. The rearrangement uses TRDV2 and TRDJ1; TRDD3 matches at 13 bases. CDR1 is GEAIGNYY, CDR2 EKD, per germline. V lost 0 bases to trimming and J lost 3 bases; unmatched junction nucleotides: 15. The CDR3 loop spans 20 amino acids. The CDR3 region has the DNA TGTGCCTGTGACACCGGTTTGGGTAGGACTGGGGGATACGCCCCCGATAAACTCATCTTT. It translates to CACDTGLGRTGGYAPDKLIF.

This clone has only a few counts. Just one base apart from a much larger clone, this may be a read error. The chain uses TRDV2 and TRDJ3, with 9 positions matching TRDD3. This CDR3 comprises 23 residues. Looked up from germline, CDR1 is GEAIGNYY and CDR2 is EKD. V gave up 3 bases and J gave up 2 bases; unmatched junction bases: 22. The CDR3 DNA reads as TGTGCCTGTGACCCAATTCCTCGGCATACTGGGGGAAAGAGCCCCTGGGACACCCGACAGATGTTTTTC. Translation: CACDPIPRHTGGKSPWDTRQMFF.

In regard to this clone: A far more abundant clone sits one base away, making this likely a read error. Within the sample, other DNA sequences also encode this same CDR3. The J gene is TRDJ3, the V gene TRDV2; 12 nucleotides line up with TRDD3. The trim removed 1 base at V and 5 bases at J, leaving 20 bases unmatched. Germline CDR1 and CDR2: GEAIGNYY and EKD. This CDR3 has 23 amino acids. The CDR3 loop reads CACDTGSLLGDTSGARDTRQMFF. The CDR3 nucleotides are TGTGCCTGTGACACTGGGTCTTTACTGGGGGATACTTCTGGTGCCCGGGACACCCGACAGATGTTTTTC.

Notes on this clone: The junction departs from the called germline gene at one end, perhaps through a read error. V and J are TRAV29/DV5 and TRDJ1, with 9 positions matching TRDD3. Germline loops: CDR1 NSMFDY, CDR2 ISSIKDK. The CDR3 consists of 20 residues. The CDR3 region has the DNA TGTGCAGCAACACAGATTTCAACGCGGGGGGATACCCCATACACCGATAAACCCATCTTT. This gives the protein CAATQISTRGDTPYTDKPIF.

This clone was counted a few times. The CDR3 loop reads CALGDLFSSTAQLFF. CDR3 DNA: TGTGCTCTTGGGGACCTTTTCTCTTCGACAGCACAACTCTTCTTT. The genes are TRDV1 and TRDJ2; D is ambiguous. The germline V gene encodes CDR1 TSWWSYY and CDR2 QGS. Trimming removed 3 bases at V and 4 bases at J, with 12 bases between. This CDR3 contains 15 residues.

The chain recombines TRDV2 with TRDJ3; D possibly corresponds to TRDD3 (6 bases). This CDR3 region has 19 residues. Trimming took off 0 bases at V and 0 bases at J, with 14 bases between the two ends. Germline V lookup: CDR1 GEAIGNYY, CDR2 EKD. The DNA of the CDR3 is TGTGCCTGTGACACCGGGGATTCGATCAGCTCCTGGGACACCCGACAGATGTTTTTC. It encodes CACDTGDSISSWDTRQMFF.

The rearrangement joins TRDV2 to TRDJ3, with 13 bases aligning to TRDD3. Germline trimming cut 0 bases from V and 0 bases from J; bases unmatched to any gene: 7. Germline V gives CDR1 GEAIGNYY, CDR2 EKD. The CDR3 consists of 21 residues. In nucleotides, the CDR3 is TGTGCCTGTGACACCGTCCCACTGGGGGATACGAGCTCCTGGGACACCCGACAGATGTTTTTC. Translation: CACDTVPLGDTSSWDTRQMFF.

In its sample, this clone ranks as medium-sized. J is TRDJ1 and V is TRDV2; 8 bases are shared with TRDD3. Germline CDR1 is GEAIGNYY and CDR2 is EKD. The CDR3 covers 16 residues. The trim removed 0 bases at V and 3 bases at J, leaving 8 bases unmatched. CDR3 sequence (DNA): TGTGCCTGTGACACCGTAGGGATACGAATCGCCGATAAACTCATCTTT. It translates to CACDTVGIRIADKLIF.

Here the CDR3 reads CACDTLGTGGPYTDKLIF. CDR3 sequence (DNA): TGTGCCTGTGACACTCTGGGGACTGGGGGACCGTACACCGATAAACTCATCTTT. V gene TRDV2 combines with J gene TRDJ1, with TRDD3 matching 9 bases. J lost 0 bases, V lost 1 base, and 11 bases had no gene match. Germline CDR1 is GEAIGNYY and CDR2 is EKD. This CDR3 has 18 residues.

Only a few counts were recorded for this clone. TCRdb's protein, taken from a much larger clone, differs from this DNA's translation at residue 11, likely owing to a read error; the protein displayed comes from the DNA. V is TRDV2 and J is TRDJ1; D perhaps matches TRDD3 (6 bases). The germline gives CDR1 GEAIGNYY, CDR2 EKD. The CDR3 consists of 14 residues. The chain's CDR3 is CACDPVLGTDILIF. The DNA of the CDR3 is TGTGCCTGTGATCCTGTACTGGGAACCGATATACTCATCTTT.

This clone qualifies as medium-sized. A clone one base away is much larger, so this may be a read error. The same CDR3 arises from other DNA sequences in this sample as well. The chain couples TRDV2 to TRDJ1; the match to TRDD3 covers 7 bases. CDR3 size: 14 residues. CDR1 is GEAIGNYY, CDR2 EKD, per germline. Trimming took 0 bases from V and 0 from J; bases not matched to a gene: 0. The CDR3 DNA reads TGTGCCTGTGACACCGGGGGATACACCGATAAACTCATCTTT. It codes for CACDTGGYTDKLIF.

In nucleotides, the CDR3 is TGTGCTCTTGGGGAACTGCCCCCTTCTTCCAGACTGGGGATCACCGATAAACTCATCTTT. Amino acids: CALGELPPSSRLGITDKLIF. The V gene is TRDV1, the J gene TRDJ1; 7 bases align to TRDD3. Germline loops: CDR1 TSWWSYY, CDR2 QGS. This CDR3 region has 20 residues. Trimming at V came to 0 bases and at J to 1 base, leaving 17 bases not matched to a gene.

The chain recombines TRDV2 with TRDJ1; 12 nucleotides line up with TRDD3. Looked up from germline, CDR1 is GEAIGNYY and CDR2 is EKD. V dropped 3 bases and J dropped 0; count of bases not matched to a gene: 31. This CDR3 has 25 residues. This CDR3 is CACDPVSPAQVLGDTTKEYTDKLIF. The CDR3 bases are TGTGCCTGTGACCCTGTTTCTCCTGCACAAGTACTGGGGGATACTACGAAGGAGTACACCGATAAACTCATCTTT.

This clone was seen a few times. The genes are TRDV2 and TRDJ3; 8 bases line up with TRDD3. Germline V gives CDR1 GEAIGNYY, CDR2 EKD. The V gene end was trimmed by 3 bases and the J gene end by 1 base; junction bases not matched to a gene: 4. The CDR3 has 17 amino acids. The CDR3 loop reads CACDPSGGSWDTRQMFF. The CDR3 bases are TGTGCCTGTGACCCCTCTGGGGGATCCTGGGACACCCGACAGATGTTTTTC.

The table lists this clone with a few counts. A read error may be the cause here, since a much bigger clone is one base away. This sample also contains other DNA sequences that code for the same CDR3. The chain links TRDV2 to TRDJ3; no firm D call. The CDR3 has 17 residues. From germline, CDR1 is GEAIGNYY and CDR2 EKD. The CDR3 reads CACDGVLSSSDTRQMFF. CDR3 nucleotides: TGTGCCTGTGACGGAGTACTATCCTCCTCGGACACCCGACAGATGTTCTTC.

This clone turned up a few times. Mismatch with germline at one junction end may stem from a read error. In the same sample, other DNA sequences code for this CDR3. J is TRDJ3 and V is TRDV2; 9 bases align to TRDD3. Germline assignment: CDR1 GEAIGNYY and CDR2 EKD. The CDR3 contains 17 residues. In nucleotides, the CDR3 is TGTGCCTGTGACTCTACTGGGGGAGCCTGGGACACCAGACAGATGTTTTTC. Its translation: CACDSTGGAWDTRQMFF.

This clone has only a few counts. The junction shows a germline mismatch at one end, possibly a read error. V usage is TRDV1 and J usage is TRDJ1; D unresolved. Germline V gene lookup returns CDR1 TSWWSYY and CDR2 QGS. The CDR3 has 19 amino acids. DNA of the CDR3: TGTGCTCTTGGGGAACTCAGGGCCGAGGTGACTGAGCCGGCCGATAAACCCATCTTT. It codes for CALGELRAEVTEPADKPIF.

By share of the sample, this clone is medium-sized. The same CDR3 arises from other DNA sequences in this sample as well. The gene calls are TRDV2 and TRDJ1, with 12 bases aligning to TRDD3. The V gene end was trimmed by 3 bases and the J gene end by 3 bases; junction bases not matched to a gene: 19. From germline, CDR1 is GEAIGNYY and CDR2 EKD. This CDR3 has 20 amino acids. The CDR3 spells CACDGLPTTGGYQVADKLIF. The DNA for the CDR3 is TGTGCCTGTGACGGCCTTCCTACGACTGGGGGATACCAGGTAGCCGATAAACTCATCTTT.

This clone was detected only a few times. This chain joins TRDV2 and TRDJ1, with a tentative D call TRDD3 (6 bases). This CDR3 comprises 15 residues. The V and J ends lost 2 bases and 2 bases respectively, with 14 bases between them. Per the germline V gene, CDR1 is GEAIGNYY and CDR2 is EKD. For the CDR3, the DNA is TGTGCCTGTGACAGAGTGGGGATGGGGACCGATAAACTCATCTTT. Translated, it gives CACDRVGMGTDKLIF.

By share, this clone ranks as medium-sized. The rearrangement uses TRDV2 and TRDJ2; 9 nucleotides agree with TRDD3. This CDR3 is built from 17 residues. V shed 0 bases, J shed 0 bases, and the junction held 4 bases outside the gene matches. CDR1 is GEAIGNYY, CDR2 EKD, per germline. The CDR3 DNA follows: TGTGCCTGTGACACCCTGGGGGATGCCCCTTTGACAGCACAACTCTTCTTT. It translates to CACDTLGDAPLTAQLFF.

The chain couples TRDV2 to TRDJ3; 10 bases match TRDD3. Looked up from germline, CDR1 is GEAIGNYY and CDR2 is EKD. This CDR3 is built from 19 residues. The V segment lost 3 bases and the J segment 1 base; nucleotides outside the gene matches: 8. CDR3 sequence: CACDRLGDRDSWDTRQMFF. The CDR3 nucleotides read TGTGCCTGTGACCGGCTGGGGGATAGGGATTCCTGGGACACCCGACAGATGTTTTTC.

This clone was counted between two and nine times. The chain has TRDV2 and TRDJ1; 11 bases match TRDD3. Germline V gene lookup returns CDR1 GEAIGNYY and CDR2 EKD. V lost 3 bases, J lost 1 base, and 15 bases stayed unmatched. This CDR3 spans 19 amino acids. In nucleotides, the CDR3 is TGTGCCTGTGACCCACTGGGGGATATTAGTTCTACCCTCACCGATAAACTCATCTTT. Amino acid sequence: CACDPLGDISSTLTDKLIF.

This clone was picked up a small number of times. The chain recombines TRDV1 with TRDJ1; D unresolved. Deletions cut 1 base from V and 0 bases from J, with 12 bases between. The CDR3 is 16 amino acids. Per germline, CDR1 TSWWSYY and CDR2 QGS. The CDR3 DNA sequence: TGTGCTCTTGGGGAACCCCGCCCGCTTTACACCGATAAACTCATCTTT. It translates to CALGEPRPLYTDKLIF.

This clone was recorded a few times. This CDR3 is CALGELGLSPTFTGGWTTDKLIF. The CDR3 nucleotides are TGTGCTCTTGGGGAACTCGGCCTTTCTCCTACTTTTACTGGGGGATGGACCACCGATAAACTCATCTTT. The chain couples TRDV1 to TRDJ1; 10 nucleotides match TRDD3. Germline CDR1 is TSWWSYY and CDR2 is QGS. The CDR3 length is 23 residues. V was pared by 0 bases and J by 1 base, with 23 bases of the junction left unmatched.

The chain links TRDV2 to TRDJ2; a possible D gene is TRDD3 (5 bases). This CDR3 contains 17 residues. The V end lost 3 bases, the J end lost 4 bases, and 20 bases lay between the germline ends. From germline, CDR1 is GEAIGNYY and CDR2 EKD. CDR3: CACDGGRTAKRTAQLFF. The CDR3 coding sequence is TGTGCCTGTGACGGGGGGCGGACGGCGAAACGGACAGCACAACTCTTCTTT.